This TCR beta chain was observed in a study of T cells in Graves' hyperthyroidism and ophthalmopathy. Notes on the study in general: Ophthalmopathy, which appeared later, was predicted by the model a median 6.5 months before onset.

RNA transcripts gave rise to amplified TCR beta CDR3 regions. The HTBI primer set served for first-round RT-PCR of the TCR CDR3. TCRdb analysed the multiplex PCR reads with MiXCR anew, one entry per CDR3 protein. The sample shows under 700,000 distinct CDR3 sequences, over 15% of them seen only once. On the basis of clinical symptoms, serum thyroxine and TRAb, thyroid ultrasound and orbital computed tomography, diagnoses were made. This clonotype occurred many times. What it recognizes is unknown. The clonotype comes from a woman younger than 35 with Graves' hyperthyroidism. Source material: blood.

Here the CDR3 reads CATTDRENTEAFF. For the CDR3, the DNA is TGCGCCACGACGGACAGGGAAAACACTGAAGCTTTCTTT. The rearrangement links TRBV10-2 to TRBJ1-1; 8 positions agree with TRBD1. CDR3 size: 13 residues. Unmatched junction bases numbered 6, after V lost 10 bases and J lost 2 bases. Germline V lookup: CDR1 WSHSY, CDR2 SAAADI.